These T cell receptor beta chains were read from a single sample in a study. TCRdb called the 5' RACE reads again in MiXCR, with one record for every CDR3 protein. The sample contains about 50,000 distinct CDR3 sequences, around 26% of which appear only once. Material for sequencing was naive CD4+ T cells sorted from blood. All receptors derive from a female donor with breast cancer. CDR3s include the opening cysteine and the closing phenylalanine or tryptophan. D genes are given only for firm matches. Size tells how often a clone was seen (once, few, many) or the class of an expanded clone, and some rows leave it out.

v_gene	d_gene	j_gene	abundance	CDR3nt	CDR3aa
TRBV5-6	TRBD1	TRBJ2-4	few	TGTGCCAGCAGCTCTAGGACAGGGGGCGCCCAAAACATTCAGTACTTC	CASSSRTGGAQNIQYF
TRBV30	TRBD1	TRBJ1-2	many	TGTGCCTGTACAGGGGGCTCTACTAACTATGGCTACACCTTC	CACTGGSTNYGYTF
TRBV29-1	.	TRBJ2-5	few	TGCAGCGTTAGTACCCAAGAGACCCAGTACTTC	CSVSTQETQYF
TRBV28	.	TRBJ1-2	.	TGTGCCAGCAGTTATCCTAGCTTATTGGGGCAGAACTATGGCTACACCTTC	CASSYPSLLGQNYGYTF
TRBV6-1	.	TRBJ1-2	few	TGTGCCAGCAGAGGGACGGTGAACTATGGCTACACCTTC	CASRGTVNYGYTF
TRBV5-1	TRBD1	TRBJ2-5	.	TGCGCCAGCGACCGGGACAGCGGTGGGACCCAGTACTTC	CASDRDSGGTQYF
TRBV27	.	TRBJ1-2	.	TGTGCCAGCAGTCGGATCGGGACATCGTATGGCTACACCTTC	CASSRIGTSYGYTF
TRBV12-3/TRBV12-4	TRBD1	TRBJ2-7	.	TGTGCCGGCAGAATGGGACAGGGGGCGCGGGAGCAGTACTTC	CAGRMGQGAREQYF
TRBV25-1	.	TRBJ1-1	.	TGTGCCAGCAGTGAGGGGGGTTCTGAAGCTTTCTTT	CASSEGGSEAFF
TRBV6-6	.	TRBJ2-7	.	TGTGCCAGCAGTTATGGAGAGAGCAGATCCTACGAGCAGTACTTC	CASSYGESRSYEQYF
TRBV10-3	TRBD2	TRBJ2-2	.	TGTGCCATCACCGGGACTAGCGGGAGAGGCACCGGGGAGCTGTTTTTT	CAITGTSGRGTGELFF
TRBV11-2	.	TRBJ2-7	.	TGTGCCAGCAGCTGGGCTCGGCAGGGCGGCGAGCAGTACTTC	CASSWARQGGEQYF
TRBV4-1	.	TRBJ1-2	.	TGCGCCAGCAGCCAAGTTTTTAGCAGGGATGACTATGGCTACACCTTC	CASSQVFSRDDYGYTF
TRBV9	.	TRBJ2-1	.	TGTGCCAGCAGCGTTGGGGAGTACAATGAGCAGTTCTTC	CASSVGEYNEQFF
TRBV7-3	.	TRBJ1-4	.	TGTGCCAGCAGCGAATCTCCGGTGGAAAAACTGTTTTTT	CASSESPVEKLFF
TRBV4-2	.	TRBJ2-7	.	TGTGCCAGCAGCCAGGCCGGGATCTCAGACTCCTACGAGCAGTACTTC	CASSQAGISDSYEQYF
TRBV18	.	TRBJ2-3	.	TGTGCCAGCTCACCCGGCGGGGATACTAGCACAGATACGCAGTATTTT	CASSPGGDTSTDTQYF
TRBV6-2/TRBV6-3	.	TRBJ2-1	.	TGTGCCAGCAGTTACCCGACAGCATTGGACTACAATGAGCAGTTCTTC	CASSYPTALDYNEQFF
TRBV4-2	.	TRBJ2-1	few	TGTGCCAGCAGCCAAGATCTTGTGGGAAGTAACAATGAGCAGTTCTTC	CASSQDLVGSNNEQFF
TRBV6-1	TRBD2	TRBJ2-7	few	TGTGCCAGCAGCGGGGGAGGGGACGAGTACTTC	CASSGGGDEYF
TRBV5-1	.	TRBJ1-5	many	TGCGCCAGCAGCTTGGGGCCCGCCGATCAGCCCCAGCATTTT	CASSLGPADQPQHF
TRBV12-3/TRBV12-4	TRBD2	TRBJ2-3	.	TGTGCCAGCAGCGACGGGACTAGGGGAACAGATACGCAGTATTTT	CASSDGTRGTDTQYF
TRBV5-7	TRBD1	TRBJ1-5	few	TGTGCCAGCAGCTTGCGAGACAGGGTCGGGAATCAGCCCCAGCATTTT	CASSLRDRVGNQPQHF
TRBV18	.	TRBJ2-1	.	TGTGCCAGCTCACTGAGTATCGTCAACAATGAGCAGTTCTTC	CASSLSIVNNEQFF
TRBV20-1	.	TRBJ2-1	many	TGCAGTGCTAGACAAGACGGTGAGCAGTTCTTC	CSARQDGEQFF
TRBV28	.	TRBJ1-1	few	TGTGCCAGCAGTAGTGGGTATTGGCCTGAAGCTTTCTTT	CASSSGYWPEAFF
TRBV29-1	.	TRBJ1-2	.	TGCAGCGTTGGGGGGGGGGAGGCTAACTATGGCTACACCTTC	CSVGGGEANYGYTF
TRBV7-6	TRBD1	TRBJ1-6	.	TGTGCCAGCAGCAGGGAGACAGGGGGTTCACCCCTCCACTTT	CASSRETGGSPLHF
TRBV20-1	.	TRBJ1-5	once	TGCAGTGCCGCACTAGGGGTAACTAATCAGCCCCAGCATTTT	CSAALGVTNQPQHF
TRBV5-1	TRBD1	TRBJ2-2	.	TGCGCCAGCAGCTTGACAACCACCGGGACAGGGCTCACCGGGGAGCTGTTTTTT	CASSLTTTGTGLTGELFF
TRBV7-2	.	TRBJ1-2	.	TGTGCCAGCAGCTATTCAGAGTTACTCAACTATGGCTACACCTTC	CASSYSELLNYGYTF
TRBV6-5	TRBD2	TRBJ2-5	few	TGTGCCAGCAGTTACTCGAGTAGCGGGGGGGCCCAAGAGACCCAGTACTTC	CASSYSSSGGAQETQYF
TRBV12-3/TRBV12-4	.	TRBJ2-7	few	TGTGCCAGCAGTTCTATAGCCCCGGACACGGACTACGAGCAGTACTTC	CASSSIAPDTDYEQYF
TRBV5-1	.	TRBJ2-5	few	TGCGCCAGCAGCTTACAGGGTCGAACAGAAGAGACCCAGTACTTC	CASSLQGRTEETQYF
TRBV6-5	.	TRBJ1-2	.	TGTGCCAGCAGCATACGGGATCAGGCTGGCTACACCTTC	CASSIRDQAGYTF
TRBV20-1	TRBD2	TRBJ2-3	.	TGCAGTGCTAGTGGGGGGGTAGATACGCAGTATTTT	CSASGGVDTQYF
TRBV5-1	.	TRBJ1-2	.	TGCGCCAGCAGCCCGGGAGGGACGGAGCGTGGTGGCTACACCTTC	CASSPGGTERGGYTF
TRBV13	TRBD1	TRBJ2-3	.	TGTGCCAGCAGCTTACGGGACAGTGGCACAGATACGCAGTATTTT	CASSLRDSGTDTQYF
TRBV20-1	TRBD1	TRBJ1-1	few	TGCAGTGCGAGACAGGGGGGGAACACTGAAGCTTTCTTT	CSARQGGNTEAFF
TRBV9	TRBD2	TRBJ2-1	few	TGTGCCAGCAGCGTAGAGCCGGGACTAGAAGGGAGTGAGCAGTTCTTC	CASSVEPGLEGSEQFF
TRBV7-3	.	TRBJ2-3	.	TGTGCCAGCAGCCGGGACCACCGCACAGATACGCAGTATTTT	CASSRDHRTDTQYF
TRBV6-1	.	TRBJ1-1	few	TGTGCCAGCAGCCCAACAGGGATAGGAAGAACAGCTTTCTTT	CASSPTGIGRTAFF
TRBV7-2	.	TRBJ2-3	few	TGTGCCAGCAGCCGAGGGCAGAAAGATACGCAGTATTTT	CASSRGQKDTQYF
TRBV7-2	TRBD2	TRBJ2-7	few	TGTGCCAGCAGCTTAGAGAGCGGGAGGGCCGCGTACGAGCAGTACTTC	CASSLESGRAAYEQYF
TRBV20-1	.	TRBJ2-4	.	TGCAGTGCTAGCCTTACGGCGGCCAAAAACATTCAGTACTTC	CSASLTAAKNIQYF
TRBV20-1	TRBD2	TRBJ2-3	once	TGCAGTGCGAATAGCGGACTAGCGAGCACAGATACGCAGTATTTT	CSANSGLASTDTQYF
TRBV12-3/TRBV12-4	TRBD1	TRBJ1-2	.	TGTGCCAGCACGTCCCTGGACAGGGGCTATGGCTACACCTTC	CASTSLDRGYGYTF
TRBV6-1	.	TRBJ1-5	many	TGTGCCAGCACCCGGGCCGGGGTTAGCAATCAGCCCCAGCATTTT	CASTRAGVSNQPQHF
TRBV2	TRBD1	TRBJ1-2	.	TGTGCCAGCAGTGTAGCGCTTGGACAGGGCGACTATGGCTACACCTTC	CASSVALGQGDYGYTF
TRBV21-1	.	TRBJ1-5	.	TGTGCCAGCAGCCGAAAGGCCAATTTTACCAATCAGCCCCAGCATTTT	CASSRKANFTNQPQHF
TRBV7-2	.	TRBJ1-6	.	TGTGCCAGCAGCTTAGCGGGCCCAGGGAGTGGTTCACCCCTCCACTTT	CASSLAGPGSGSPLHF
TRBV20-1	TRBD1	TRBJ2-5	once	TGCCGTGCCACGCAAGGACAGGCTGAGACCCAGTACTTC	CRATQGQAETQYF
TRBV7-7	.	TRBJ2-6	few	TGTGCTAGCAGCTCCGACAGGACTGGGGCCAACGTCCTGACTTTC	CASSSDRTGANVLTF
TRBV4-1	.	TRBJ1-1	.	TGCGCCAGCAGCCAACCTACAGGGAACACTGAAGCTTTCTTT	CASSQPTGNTEAFF